This is a list of T cell receptor beta chains from one sample in a study of T cell responses to AZD1222 COVID-19 vaccine. Produced via immunoSEQ multiplex PCR; TCRdb's table is partial and in-frame only. This table holds about 200,000 clones, roughly 94% found once. The source material was peripheral blood, sampled 28 days after the second dose of the MenACWY control vaccine. These receptors were collected from an adult who received the MenACWY meningococcal vaccine as a control. The CDR3 runs from the conserved cysteine through the conserved F or W. The D gene is left open where the match is weak. The size entry is marked missing in some rows and otherwise reads once, few, many or a size class.

TRBJ2-1	TRBV5-4	TRBD2	NA	CASSRESGRANNEQFF	TGTGCCAGCAGCCGAGAGTCCGGGAGGGCCAATAATGAGCAGTTCTTC
TRBJ2-7	TRBV9	TRBD1	NA	CASSAGQTSYEQYF	TGTGCCAGCAGCGCGGGACAGACCTCCTACGAGCAGTACTTC
TRBJ1-4	TRBV28	NA	NA	CASSPFGGESEKLFF	TGTGCCAGCAGCCCGTTCGGGGGCGAGTCGGAAAAACTGTTTTTT
TRBJ2-7	TRBV3-1/TRBV3-2	NA	NA	CASSLRDMAKQYF	TGTGCCAGCAGCCTCCGGGACATGGCCAAGCAGTACTTC
TRBJ1-1	TRBV9	NA	NA	CASSVPGSTEAFF	TGTGCCAGCAGCGTCCCAGGCTCCACTGAAGCTTTCTTT
TRBJ2-5	TRBV6-6	TRBD2	NA	CASSPGLGAETQYF	TGTGCCAGCAGTCCCGGACTAGGAGCGGAGACCCAGTACTTC
TRBJ2-5	TRBV29-1	TRBD1	NA	CSVGQGNGETQYF	TGCAGCGTGGGACAGGGAAACGGGGAGACCCAGTACTTC
TRBJ1-5	TRBV28	TRBD1	NA	CASSWGQLGQPQHF	TGTGCCAGCAGTTGGGGACAGTTGGGCCAGCCCCAGCATTTT
TRBJ1-5	TRBV28	TRBD1	NA	CATMTPPGQGQPQHF	TGTGCCACCATGACGCCCCCGGGACAGGGGCAGCCCCAGCATTTT
TRBJ2-2	TRBV11-2	NA	NA	CASSPSGANTGELFF	TGTGCCAGCAGCCCGTCGGGGGCAAACACCGGGGAGCTGTTTTTT
TRBJ2-1	TRBV18	NA	once	CASSPPRRDSYNEQFF	TGTGCCAGCTCACCCCCCCGCAGGGACTCCTACAATGAGCAGTTCTTC
TRBJ2-7	TRBV6-2/TRBV6-3	NA	NA	CASSSFNEQYF	TGTGCCAGCAGTTCTTTTAACGAGCAGTACTTC
TRBJ2-1	TRBV7-9	NA	NA	CASSLEGLPVDEFF	TGTGCCAGCAGCTTAGAGGGACTCCCGGTCGATGAGTTCTTC
TRBJ2-7	TRBV6-6	NA	NA	CASSYGGNYEQYF	TGTGCCAGCAGTTATGGAGGAAACTACGAGCAGTACTTC
TRBJ2-1	TRBV7-2	TRBD2	NA	CASSPDSGGGNEQFF	TGTGCCAGCAGTCCGGATAGCGGGGGGGGAAATGAGCAGTTCTTC
TRBJ2-3	TRBV2	TRBD2	NA	CASRLAGNQDTQYF	TGTGCCAGCAGACTAGCGGGAAATCAAGATACGCAGTATTTT
TRBJ2-7	TRBV2	NA	NA	CASSENVPSGRF	TGTGCCAGCAGTGAAAACGTCCCTTCAGGACGCTTC
TRBJ2-7	TRBV6-5	NA	NA	CAITQGFIYEQYF	TGTGCCATCACGCAGGGGTTTATCTACGAGCAGTACTTC
TRBJ1-6	TRBV27	NA	NA	CASSYGGNSPLHF	TGTGCCAGCAGTTATGGGGGGAATTCACCCCTCCACTTT
TRBJ2-1	TRBV9	TRBD2	NA	CASSKRGGPTYNEQFF	TGTGCCAGCAGTAAACGGGGGGGACCCACCTACAATGAGCAGTTCTTC
TRBJ1-2	TRBV7-2	NA	once	CASSLAMGQGGYTF	TGTGCCAGCAGCTTAGCAATGGGGCAGGGTGGCTACACCTTC
TRBJ1-1	TRBV11-2	NA	NA	CASSSLIDGHGDNTEAFF	TGTGCCAGCAGCTCCTTAATCGACGGCCATGGAGATAACACTGAAGCTTTCTTT
TRBJ2-7	TRBV6-6	NA	NA	CASSGSSYEQYF	TGTGCCAGCAGTGGCAGCTCCTACGAGCAGTACTTC